The entry that follows covers one TCR beta chain sequence. Its specificity is not known. The repertoire was sequenced with immunoSEQ multiplex PCR; TCRdb's copy has only in-frame clones and lacks some. The profile shows under 350,000 clones, around 86% of them singletons. V gave up 2 bases and J gave up 0 bases, with 9 bases separating them. CDR1 and CDR2 (germline): GTSNPN, SVGIG (reference sequence). CDR3 size: 14 residues. This specimen belongs to a study of cytomegalovirus exposure and HLA in healthy donors. Background on the study: The roughly 670 first-cohort repertoires shared a platform with the approximately 110 validation repertoires, as reported in a later analysis. Whole-study findings and limits: First-cohort TCR clusters were later found to tend to co-occur in the 120 validation repertoires.

The sample consisted of PBMCs. The source is a woman under 30 in good health and CMV-seronegative. The chain employs TRBV30 and TRBJ2-3; D uncertain. The CDR3 nucleotides read TGTGCCTGGAGTAGAAGCGTGAGCACAGATACGCAGTATTTT. Its translation: CAWSRSVSTDTQYF.